What follows are 32 T cell receptor beta chains derived from one specimen sequenced in a study of CD8+ T cells in alopecia areata. cDNA prepared by RNA extraction and subsequent reverse transcription served as the template for sequencing. Data came from immunoSEQ multiplex PCR; TCRdb stores just in-frame clones and leaves some out. The sample contains 200,000 to 250,000 clones, around two fifths of which appear only once. As to treatment: oral pan-JAK inhibitor, 5-10 mg twice daily. The sequencing used CD4+ T cells sorted from blood, collected between weeks 30 and 35, from a patient treated with tofacitinib. These receptor sequences come from a human donor with alopecia areata.

The gene calls are TRBV5-1 and TRBJ2-1, with TRBD2 identical over 10 bases. The CDR3 runs 18 residues. Germline values: CDR1 SGHRS, CDR2 YFSETQ. V was clipped by 1 base and J by 4 bases; unmatched bases: 11. The CDR3 bases are TGCGCCAGCAGCTTGTCCTTAGCGGGAGGTTTATCGTACAATGAGCAGTTCTTC. Residues: CASSLSLAGGLSYNEQFF.

This clone appeared a single time. The chain employs TRBV9 and TRBJ2-7, with a weak D call TRBD2 (6 bases). The length of the CDR3 is 15 residues. CDR1 is SGDLS, CDR2 YYNGEE, per germline. The V end lost 4 bases, the J end lost 3 bases, and 17 bases lay between the germline ends. CDR3 DNA: TGTGCCAGCAGCCCCCGGGACTTCCGGGACTACGAGCAGTACTTC. Translating it yields CASSPRDFRDYEQYF.

This clone has only a few counts. This chain joins TRBV4-1 and TRBJ2-7; D call uncertain. Germline CDR1 and CDR2: MGHRA and YSYEKL. There are 15 residues in the CDR3. With 1 base removed from V and 2 bases from J, the gap between germline ends came to 12 bases. The CDR3 loop reads CASSQGLGLTYEQYF. The CDR3 DNA reads as TGCGCCAGCAGCCAAGGACTGGGGTTAACCTACGAGCAGTACTTC.

The chain joins TRBV12-5 to TRBJ2-4, with TRBD1 matching 8 bases. The CDR3 contains 15 residues. J was trimmed by 1 base and V by 5 bases; bases with no gene match: 4. Germline CDR1 and CDR2: LGHNT and FRNRAP. The CDR3 reads CASGQGAGAKNIQYF. The CDR3 DNA reads as TGTGCTAGTGGTCAGGGGGCTGGGGCCAAAAACATTCAGTACTTC.

The genes are TRBV9 and TRBJ2-2; the match to TRBD1 covers 12 bases. The CDR3 sequence is 18 residues long. The germline V gene has CDR1 SGDLS and CDR2 YYNGEE. With 4 bases clipped from V and 7 bases from J, the junction kept 14 bases outside the gene matches. CDR3 sequence: CASSPPAGQGALGGELFF. The DNA of the CDR3 is TGTGCCAGCAGCCCCCCTGCGGGACAGGGGGCTCTGGGCGGGGAGCTGTTTTTT.

Points on this clone: Other DNA sequences in the same sample also yield this CDR3. The chain employs TRBV7-2 and TRBJ2-7; D gene unclear. Trimming pared 1 base from V and 6 bases from J, leaving 4 bases between. The CDR3 has 11 amino acids. Per the germline V gene, CDR1 is SGHTA and CDR2 is FQGNSA. CDR3 protein: CASSLVREQYF. The CDR3 DNA follows: TGTGCCAGCAGCTTAGTCCGCGAGCAGTACTTC.

The rearrangement links TRBV28 to TRBJ1-5; D is uncertain. V lost 6 bases to trimming and J lost 3 bases, with 6 bases between them. The CDR3 consists of 12 residues. Germline lookup yields CDR1 MDHEN and CDR2 SYDVKM. CDR3 residues: CASRVTNQPQHF. As DNA, the CDR3 is TGTGCCAGCAGAGTGACCAATCAGCCCCAGCATTTT.

The CDR3 bases are TGTGCCAGCACCCCCGGGACAGCTTATGGCTACACCTTC. This codes for CASTPGTAYGYTF. The rearrangement joins TRBV6-1 to TRBJ1-2; 7 nucleotides align to TRBD1. After removal of 7 bases from V and 5 bases from J, the junction contained 7 bases not matched to a gene. Germline V gives CDR1 MNHNS, CDR2 SASEGT. This CDR3 has 13 residues.

The chain has TRBV7-3 and TRBJ2-5; D might be TRBD2 (7 bases). Per the germline V gene, CDR1 is SGHTA and CDR2 is FQGTGA. The CDR3 runs to 13 residues. V was cut by 8 bases and J by 1 base, with 11 bases left in between. CDR3 amino acids: CASGRGVQETQYF. The CDR3, as DNA: TGTGCCAGCGGGAGGGGGGTCCAAGAGACCCAGTACTTC.

CDR3 coding DNA: TGTGCCTGGAGTCCCATTAGCGGGAGGGGCGACAATGAGCAGTTCTTC. This gives the protein CAWSPISGRGDNEQFF. The rearrangement uses TRBV30 and TRBJ2-1; TRBD2 aligns across 11 bases. CDR1 GTSNPN and CDR2 SVGIG come from the germline V gene (reference sequence). The CDR3 loop spans 16 amino acids. The ends lost 2 bases at V and 5 bases at J; junction bases unmatched: 8.

The chain combines TRBV7-8 with TRBJ1-2; 8 nucleotides agree with TRBD1. Germline loops: CDR1 SGHVS, CDR2 FQNEAQ. The CDR3 loop spans 13 amino acids. The ends lost 5 bases at V and 5 bases at J; junction bases unmatched: 4. The CDR3 DNA sequence: TGTGCCAGCAGCCCAAGGACAGGGTATGGCTACACCTTC. Its protein is CASSPRTGYGYTF.

The chain carries TRBV9 and TRBJ1-1, with a tentative D call TRBD1 (5 bases). Between the trimmed V and J ends, which lost 1 base and 5 bases, there was a span of 12 bases. Germline CDR1 and CDR2: SGDLS and YYNGEE. This CDR3 contains 14 residues. The CDR3 DNA reads TGTGCCAGCAGCGTATCGAAGGGGCCAACTGAAGCTTTCTTT. Protein sequence: CASSVSKGPTEAFF. Based on the CDR3 plus reference TRBV9 and TRBJ1-1, the full variable domain is DSGVTQTPKHLITATGQRVTLRCSPRSGDLSVYWYQQSLDQGLQFLIQYYNGEERAKGNILERFSAQQFPDLHSELNLSSLELGDSALYFCASSVSKGPTEAFFGQGTRLTVV.

Only a few counts were recorded for this clone. V usage is TRBV10-3 and J usage is TRBJ1-2; D is unclear. The V end was cut by 7 bases, the J end by 0 bases, with 12 bases between. The CDR3 has 14 residues. Germline-derived CDR1 and CDR2 are ENHRY and SYGVKD. The CDR3 nucleotides are TGTGCCATCACCGGAAAGGGATCTAACTATGGCTACACCTTC. Translated: CAITGKGSNYGYTF.

This clone appeared a few times. This sequence joins TRBV19 and TRBJ1-1; D not certain. Trimming removed 6 bases at V and 1 base at J, with 12 bases between. Germline lookup yields CDR1 LNHDA and CDR2 SQIVND (reference sequence). The length of the CDR3 is 14 residues. For the CDR3, the DNA is TGTGCCAGTAGCCCCGAGAACAGGAACACTGAAGCTTTCTTT. It specifies CASSPENRNTEAFF.

The V call is TRBV30, the J call TRBJ1-2; the D gene is possibly TRBD1 (6 bases). The CDR3 is made up of 12 amino acids. V lost 4 bases and J lost 3, with 9 bases in between. Germline CDR1 GTSNPN, CDR2 SVGIG (reference sequence). The CDR3 coding sequence is TGTGCCTGGACAACAGGGTACTATGGCTACACCTTC. Translated: CAWTTGYYGYTF.

This clone was found a few times. The chain is built from TRBV2 and TRBJ1-5; D is unclear. Trimming cost V 3 bases and J 2 bases, with 8 bases left between them. There are 14 residues in the CDR3. Germline CDR1 and CDR2: SNHLY and FYNNEI. The DNA for the CDR3 is TGTGCCAGCAGTGAGAGTTACGGCAATCAGCCCCAGCATTTT. Translating it yields CASSESYGNQPQHF.

The chain is built from TRBV9 and TRBJ1-2; the D gene is possibly TRBD1 (5 bases). Per germline, CDR1 SGDLS and CDR2 YYNGEE. This CDR3 spans 14 amino acids. V was cut by 2 bases and J by 8 bases, with 16 bases left in between. The CDR3 here is CASSVDSGSRGYTF. As DNA, the CDR3 is TGTGCCAGCAGCGTTGACAGCGGATCGCGGGGCTACACCTTC.

The genes are TRBV9 and TRBJ2-4, with TRBD2 as a possible D gene (6 bases). The CDR3 is made up of 14 amino acids. V was clipped by 0 bases and J by 9 bases, with 13 bases between them. CDR1 and CDR2 (germline): SGDLS, YYNGEE. CDR3 loop: CASSVDGGIGIQYF. The CDR3 DNA sequence: TGTGCCAGCAGCGTAGATGGAGGGATCGGCATTCAGTACTTC.

This rearrangement joins TRBV2 to TRBJ2-7; the match to TRBD2 covers 8 bases. After removal of 5 bases from V and 1 base from J, the junction contained 7 bases not matched to a gene. This CDR3 is 15 amino acids long. CDR1 is SNHLY and CDR2 is FYNNEI in the germline V gene. CDR3 DNA: TGTGCCAGCAGTCACCCGGGACTAGAGTCCTACGAGCAGTACTTC. This translates into CASSHPGLESYEQYF.

This clone was counted between two and nine times. The chain has TRBV6-1 and TRBJ2-7, with 9 nucleotides matching TRBD1. The germline V gene encodes CDR1 MNHNS and CDR2 SASEGT. V lost 4 bases, J lost 2 bases, and 9 bases stayed unmatched. The CDR3 spans 16 residues. CDR3 DNA sequence: TGTGCCAGCAGTGCGATACCGGGACAGGGTGCCTACGAGCAGTACTTC. Protein product: CASSAIPGQGAYEQYF.

This chain connects TRBV12-5 to TRBJ2-7, with TRBD1 matching over 7 bases. Looked up from germline, CDR1 is LGHNT and CDR2 is FRNRAP. The CDR3 is 15 residues long. The ends lost 2 bases at V and 3 bases at J; junction bases unmatched: 7. CDR3 amino acids: CASGLSTGDLYEQYF. In nucleotides, the CDR3 is TGTGCTAGTGGTTTGAGTACAGGGGACCTCTACGAGCAGTACTTC.

This clone came up a few times. CDR3 bases: TGCGCCAGCAGCACACAGGGGCGGGGTGAAAAACTGTTTTTT. Protein: CASSTQGRGEKLFF. The chain couples TRBV5-1 to TRBJ1-4; 7 bases align to TRBD1. V trimming: 4 bases; J trimming: 7 bases; junction bases outside the gene matches: 7. In germline, CDR1 is SGHRS, CDR2 YFSETQ. This CDR3 comprises 14 residues.

The rearrangement joins TRBV5-6 to TRBJ2-6, with 9 bases identical to TRBD1. Germline V gene data show CDR1 as SGHDT and CDR2 as YYEEEE. The CDR3 is 18 residues long. The V segment lost 4 bases and the J segment 2 bases; nucleotides outside the gene matches: 10. The CDR3 DNA is TGTGCCAGCAGCCTCCCGGGACAGGGCTTCCCTGGGGCCAACGTCCTGACTTTC. Protein: CASSLPGQGFPGANVLTF.

This clone was seen a few times. This sequence joins TRBV5-4 and TRBJ1-4; a weak D match, TRBD1 (6 bases). V gave up 9 bases and J gave up 5 bases, with 14 bases separating them. The length of the CDR3 is 13 residues. Germline assignment: CDR1 SGHNT and CDR2 YYREEE (reference sequence). The CDR3 here is CANSGAWNEKLFF. The CDR3 DNA reads TGTGCCAATTCGGGGGCTTGGAATGAAAAACTGTTTTTT.

The rearrangement uses TRBV29-1 and TRBJ2-7; D may be TRBD2 (5 bases). The germline V gene has CDR1 SQVTM and CDR2 ANQGSEA. The CDR3 extends over 13 amino acids. Trimming shortened V by 2 bases and J by 2 bases, and 10 bases separated the two germline ends. The CDR3 DNA reads TGCAGCGTTGAACCCACCGGGACCTACGAGCAGTACTTC. It yields the protein CSVEPTGTYEQYF.

The V gene is TRBV6-6, the J gene TRBJ1-2; possibly TRBD1 for D (5 bases). The germline V gene has CDR1 MNHNY and CDR2 SVGAGI (reference sequence). The CDR3 runs to 12 residues. V was clipped by 9 bases and J by 4 bases, with 12 bases between them. This CDR3 is CASRDPGYGYTF. As DNA, the CDR3 is TGTGCCAGTAGGGACCCTGGCTATGGCTACACCTTC.

This clone has just a few counts. This chain uses TRBV7-9 with TRBJ2-5, with TRBD1 identical over 11 bases. The junction had 16 bases not matched to a gene; V was cut back by 5 bases and J by 5 bases. The CDR3 sequence is 18 residues long. From germline, CDR1 is SEHNR and CDR2 FQNEAQ (reference sequence). The CDR3 protein is CASSPLPGQGGRMETQYF. Here the CDR3 DNA reads TGTGCCAGCAGCCCACTGCCGGGACAGGGGGGGAGAATGGAGACCCAGTACTTC.

Here the CDR3 reads CASSPADYSNQPQHF. For the CDR3, the DNA is TGTGCCAGTAGTCCGGCGGATTATAGCAATCAGCCCCAGCATTTT. This chain connects TRBV19 to TRBJ1-5; no reliable D call. This CDR3 comprises 15 residues. Per the germline V gene, CDR1 is LNHDA and CDR2 is SQIVND (reference sequence). V was trimmed by 5 bases and J by 0 bases, leaving 11 bases between them.

At least ten counts were recorded for this clone. The V and J genes are TRBV10-3 and TRBJ2-3; no firm D call. The CDR3 consists of 15 residues. The ends were cut back, 3 bases at V and 1 base at J, with 11 bases in the middle. Germline values: CDR1 ENHRY, CDR2 SYGVKD. The CDR3 loop is CAISELPGGTDTQYF. The CDR3 DNA follows: TGTGCCATCAGTGAACTACCAGGAGGCACAGATACGCAGTATTTT.

The rearrangement links TRBV19 to TRBJ1-2; no reliable D call. Germline lookup yields CDR1 LNHDA and CDR2 SQIVND (reference sequence). The length of the CDR3 is 14 residues. The V and J ends lost 3 bases and 8 bases respectively, with 16 bases between them. As DNA, the CDR3 is TGTGCCAGTAGTATTCCATCCCGAATTAGAGGCTACACCTTC. Its protein product is CASSIPSRIRGYTF.

V gene TRBV9 combines with J gene TRBJ2-3; D assignment may be TRBD1 or TRBD2 (5 bases each). CDR3 length: 16 residues. Germline V gene lookup returns CDR1 SGDLS and CDR2 YYNGEE. Trimming removed 0 bases at V and 1 base at J, with 12 bases between. The CDR3 sequence is CASSVGNGARTDTQYF. In DNA, the CDR3 is TGTGCCAGCAGCGTAGGAAACGGGGCACGCACAGATACGCAGTATTTT.

This clone was observed a few times. The genes are TRBV29-1 and TRBJ2-3, with TRBD1 as a possible D gene (6 bases). The V gene lost 7 bases and the J gene lost 4 bases, with 21 bases spanning the gap. The CDR3 runs to 15 residues. CDR1 SQVTM and CDR2 ANQGSEA come from the germline V gene. The CDR3 region is CSATVGQGYSDTQYF. CDR3 DNA sequence: TGCAGCGCTACGGTGGGCCAGGGGTACTCAGATACGCAGTATTTT.